This T cell receptor (beta chain) emerged from a study of cytomegalovirus exposure and HLA in healthy donors. Broader study findings: Highly shared variants forming one cluster were likely a sequencing artifact.

A remark on this clone: Its antigen is undetermined.

CDR1 and CDR2 (germline): SGHVS, FQNEAQ. This CDR3 is 17 amino acids long. Trimming removed 0 bases from V and 3 bases from J; junction bases left unmatched: 9. Vbeta (60) and Jbeta (13) primers were used in the PCR. Clones were sequenced by immunoSEQ multiplex PCR, and TCRdb holds only the in-frame ones, with some missing. The sample records some 70,000 clones, almost 85% being singletons. The genes are TRBV7-8 and TRBJ1-2, with 8 bases identical to TRBD1. Sequencing input: PBMCs. The sequence came from a young man in good health and CMV-seronegative. The CDR3 region is CASSLARNRGSDYGYTF. CDR3 nucleotides: TGTGCCAGCAGCTTAGCCCGCAACAGGGGGTCGGACTATGGCTACACCTTC. The variable domain in full, with the rest retrieved from reference TRBV7-8 and TRBJ1-2, is GAGVSQSPRYKVAKRGQDVALRCDPISGHVSLFWYQQALGQGPEFLTYFQNEAQLDKSGLPSDRFFAERPEGSVSTLKIQRTQQEDSAVYLCASSLARNRGSDYGYTFGSGTRLTVV.